These T cell receptor beta chains were read from a single sample in a study of cytomegalovirus exposure and HLA in healthy donors. Clones were read by immunoSEQ multiplex PCR, and TCRdb kept only the in-frame ones, dropping some. The sample yields fewer than 55,000 clones, about 70% seen once. Sequenced sample: PBMCs. These receptors were obtained from a woman between 45 and 60 years old in good health and CMV-seropositive. CDR3s include the opening cysteine and the closing phenylalanine or tryptophan. The order of the fields is V gene, J gene, D gene, clone size, CDR3 protein, CDR3 DNA. D genes are given only for firm matches. Expanded clones are given a class, and other clones once, few, many or no size at all.

>TRBV9|TRBJ2-6|-|-
CASSVSSGANVLTF
TGTGCCAGCAGCGTGAGCTCTGGGGCCAACGTCCTGACTTTC
>TRBV4-3|TRBJ1-1|TRBD1|-
CASSQETGVNTEAFF
TGCGCCAGCAGCCAGGAGACAGGGGTGAACACTGAAGCTTTCTTT
>TRBV2|TRBJ2-1|TRBD2|-
CASSKTGGTYNEQFF
TGTGCCAGCAGCAAAACGGGGGGTACCTACAATGAGCAGTTCTTC
>TRBV28|TRBJ1-1|-|-
CASSLVNSWNTEAFF
TGTGCCAGCAGTTTAGTTAATTCGTGGAACACTGAAGCTTTCTTT
>TRBV5-1|TRBJ1-1|-|few
CASSLTGHTEAFF
TGCGCCAGCAGCTTAACAGGCCACACTGAAGCTTTCTTT
>TRBV19|TRBJ1-5|TRBD1|-
CASSPTGPGQPQHF
TGTGCCAGTAGTCCGACAGGGCCGGGTCAGCCCCAGCATTTT
>TRBV10-2|TRBJ2-2|-|-
CASRAVSGANTGELFF
TGCGCCAGCAGGGCTGTTAGCGGCGCGAACACCGGGGAGCTGTTTTTT
>TRBV11-3|TRBJ2-1|-|few
CASSRSGASYNEQFF
TGTGCCAGCAGCAGAAGCGGTGCCTCCTACAATGAGCAGTTCTTC
>TRBV2|TRBJ2-1|-|-
CASRIAYNEQFF
TGTGCCAGCAGGATAGCCTACAATGAGCAGTTCTTC
>TRBV9|TRBJ2-5|-|-
CASSVGLEVGTQYF
TGTGCCAGCAGCGTAGGGCTAGAGGTTGGGACCCAGTACTTC
>TRBV5-4|TRBJ2-7|-|-
CASSDKGDSYEQYF
TGTGCCAGCAGCGACAAGGGAGACTCCTACGAGCAGTACTTC
>TRBV5-1|TRBJ2-7|-|-
CASSWQGPTAGQYF
TGCGCCAGCAGCTGGCAGGGTCCAACGGCTGGGCAGTACTTC
>TRBV4-3|TRBJ1-4|-|-
CASSRSGATNEKLFF
TGCGCCAGCAGCCGATCCGGGGCAACTAATGAAAAACTGTTTTTT
>TRBV7-6|TRBJ2-5|TRBD2|-
CASSSTGLAVTQYF
TGTGCCAGCAGCTCAACGGGACTAGCTGTGACCCAGTACTTC
>TRBV2|TRBJ2-5|-|-
CASKIRETQYF
TGTGCCAGCAAGATTCGGGAGACCCAGTACTTC
>TRBV27|TRBJ1-6|-|-
CASPIRGFNSSLHF
TGTGCCAGCCCTATACGAGGGTTTAATTCATCCCTCCACTTT
>TRBV27|TRBJ2-7|-|-
CASSFWAGRNEQYF
TGTGCCAGCAGTTTCTGGGCAGGGCGGAACGAGCAGTACTTC
>TRBV7-9|TRBJ1-5|TRBD1|few
CASSGQGVSNQPQHF
TGTGCCAGCAGTGGGCAGGGGGTGTCGAATCAGCCCCAGCATTTT
>TRBV5-1|TRBJ2-5|-|once
CASSRMRGGLYQETQYF
TGCGCCAGCAGTAGGATGCGGGGTGGTTTGTACCAAGAGACCCAGTACTTC
>TRBV19|TRBJ1-3|-|once
CASSRQAVSGNTIYF
TGTGCCAGTAGCCGACAGGCGGTCTCTGGAAACACCATATATTTT
>TRBV29-1|TRBJ1-1|-|-
CSAEDGGLEAFF
TGCAGCGCCGAGGACGGGGGACTTGAAGCTTTCTTT
>TRBV5-1|TRBJ2-7|TRBD1|-
CASSRGGQGNGEQYF
TGCGCCAGCAGCCGCGGAGGACAGGGCAACGGAGAGCAGTACTTC
>TRBV5-1|TRBJ2-3|TRBD2|-
CASSLLGLGTDTQYF
TGCGCCAGCAGCTTGTTGGGACTAGGCACAGATACGCAGTATTTT
>TRBV29-1|TRBJ1-1|TRBD1|-
CSVPSTGSAFF
TGCAGCGTCCCTTCGACAGGGTCGGCTTTCTTT
>TRBV28|TRBJ1-1|-|few
CASSGGNTEAFF
TGTGCCAGCAGCGGAGGAAACACTGAAGCTTTCTTT
>TRBV23-1|TRBJ1-1|TRBD1|-
CASRNQGAGNTEAFF
TGCGCCAGCAGGAACCAGGGGGCAGGGAACACTGAAGCTTTCTTT
>TRBV14|TRBJ2-7|TRBD1|-
CASRRKGAGSEQYF
TGTGCCAGCAGACGAAAGGGGGCAGGAAGCGAGCAGTACTTC
>TRBV7-9|TRBJ1-6|-|-
CSSSQLRPPLHF
TGTTCCAGCAGCCAGTTGAGGCCACCCCTCCACTTT
>TRBV7-2|TRBJ1-2|TRBD1|once
CASSRYQDREGGYTF
TGTGCCAGCTCGCGCTACCAGGACAGGGAGGGTGGCTACACCTTC
>TRBV7-8|TRBJ2-2|TRBD1|-
CASSRWDRGTGELFF
TGTGCCAGCAGCCGTTGGGACAGGGGTACCGGGGAGCTGTTTTTT
>TRBV7-9|TRBJ1-1|TRBD1|-
CASSPDRVGAFF
TGTGCCAGCAGCCCCGACAGGGTTGGAGCTTTCTTT